Shown below are 18 T cell receptor beta chains from a single sample sequenced in a study of T cell responses to AZD1222 COVID-19 vaccine (dated by TCRdb to the early 2020s). The time point label, read with the paper, signifies: baseline before first vaccination. The method behind the library was the immunoSEQ multiplex PCR assay. TCRdb obtained this table from immuneACCESS and retained in-frame rearrangements with V and J assigned. These tables miss some clones; where compared with another copy, unresolved V genes account for less than half of the shortfall, and the remainder is unexplained. The sample profile shows 110,000 to 150,000 clones; 85% to 90% of them were found once. The ten largest make up approximately 3.4% of the sample. This sample comprised peripheral blood, obtained on day 0 of AZD1222 vaccination. All receptors derive from an adult in good health.

The rearrangement links TRBV30 to TRBJ1-6, with D uncertain. There are 12 residues in the CDR3. Germline loops: CDR1 GTSNPN, CDR2 SVGIG (reference sequence). The germline V and J ends were trimmed by 2 bases and 9 bases, with 8 bases remaining between them. The CDR3 is CAWSLTGSPLHF. The CDR3 DNA reads as TGTGCCTGGAGTCTCACGGGTTCACCCCTCCACTTT.

The CDR3 nucleotides read TGTGCCAGTAGGGATGAGACAGTGACTAATGAAAAACTGTTTTTT. It specifies CASRDETVTNEKLFF. The chain carries TRBV19 and TRBJ1-4; D is possibly TRBD1 (5 bases). Germline CDR1 and CDR2: LNHDA and SQIVND (reference sequence). With 6 bases removed from V and 2 bases from J, the gap between germline ends came to 13 bases. This CDR3 is built from 15 residues.

The chain joins TRBV19 to TRBJ1-6; a possible D gene is TRBD1 (6 bases). This CDR3 contains 16 residues. V was cut by 7 bases and J by 7 bases, with 20 bases left in between. Germline lookup yields CDR1 LNHDA and CDR2 SQIVND (reference sequence). The DNA of the CDR3 is TGTGCCAGTACCCTGGGGGCTCGGACAAACAATTCACCCCTCCACTTT. Its translation: CASTLGARTNNSPLHF.

V usage is TRBV27 and J usage is TRBJ2-7; weak D call: TRBD1 (5 bases). The CDR3 is made up of 15 amino acids. Germline CDR1 MNHEY, CDR2 SMNVEV (reference sequence). V was trimmed by 1 base and J by 3 bases, leaving 13 bases between them. The CDR3 DNA reads TGTGCCAGCAGTTTATATTCAGACAGCCGCTACGAGCAGTACTTC. Translating gives CASSLYSDSRYEQYF.

The chain has TRBV6-5 and TRBJ2-3; D tentatively reads TRBD1 or TRBD2 (5 bases each). The CDR3 is made up of 13 amino acids. Trimming left V 5 bases short and J 5 bases short, with 11 bases between. Germline CDR1 reads MNHEY; CDR2 reads SVGAGI. The CDR3 here is CASSRDPEDTQYF. CDR3 nucleotide sequence: TGTGCCAGCAGTCGGGACCCCGAAGATACGCAGTATTTT.

This sequence joins TRBV11-2 and TRBJ1-1, with a tentative D call TRBD1 (5 bases). The length of the CDR3 is 14 residues. Germline loops: CDR1 SGHAT, CDR2 FQNNGV. Between the trimmed V and J ends, which lost 1 base and 5 bases, there was a span of 11 bases. In DNA, the CDR3 is TGTGCCAGCAGCTTAGGGTGGGGGAGAACTGAAGCTTTCTTT. Translation gives CASSLGWGRTEAFF.

Comments on this clone: Other nucleotide sequences in the sample specify the same CDR3. V usage is TRBV19 and J usage is TRBJ1-4; 10 bases match TRBD1. The junction had 2 bases not matched to a gene; V was cut back by 8 bases and J by 5 bases. In germline, CDR1 is LNHDA, CDR2 SQIVND (reference sequence). The CDR3 is 13 residues long. CDR3 nucleotide sequence: TGTGCCAGTTCGGGACAGGGGAATGAAAAACTGTTTTTT. Translated: CASSGQGNEKLFF.

J is TRBJ1-2 and V is TRBV12-3 or TRBV12-4; D is uncertain. The CDR3 consists of 12 residues. Trimming left V 3 bases short and J 6 bases short, with 8 bases between. CDR3 in DNA: TGTGCCAGCAGTTTTGGAGAGGATGGCTACACCTTC. It codes for CASSFGEDGYTF.

The chain couples TRBV12-3 or TRBV12-4 to TRBJ2-7; D gene ambiguous. The CDR3 is 13 residues long. V gave up 5 bases and J gave up 7 bases, with 15 bases separating them. CDR3 in amino acids: CASSPELSPEQYF. CDR3 in DNA: TGTGCCAGCAGTCCAGAGCTCTCCCCAGAGCAGTACTTC.

V gene TRBV6-2 or TRBV6-3 combines with J gene TRBJ1-4; tentatively, D is TRBD1 (5 bases). This CDR3 has 16 residues. Per the germline V gene, CDR1 is MNHEY and CDR2 is SVGEGT. Deletions cut 2 bases from V and 4 bases from J, with 14 bases between. Here the CDR3 reads CASSYAATALNEKLFF. Here the CDR3 DNA reads TGTGCCAGCAGTTACGCTGCGACAGCTCTTAATGAAAAACTGTTTTTT.

The chain employs TRBV5-1 and TRBJ2-7; 8 bases are a match to TRBD2. The J segment lost 3 bases and the V segment lost 1 base, leaving 9 bases of the junction unmatched. This CDR3 has 16 residues. Looked up from germline, CDR1 is SGHRS and CDR2 is YFSETQ. CDR3 loop: CASSLRFGTSGYEQYF. The CDR3 region has the DNA TGCGCCAGCAGCTTGAGGTTCGGTACTAGCGGCTACGAGCAGTACTTC. Full variable domain (rest looked up from reference TRBV5-1 and TRBJ2-7): KAGVTQTPRYLIKTRGQQVTLSCSPISGHRSVSWYQQTPGQGLQFLFEYFSETQRNKGNFPGRFSGRQFSNSRSEMNVSTLELGDSALYLCASSLRFGTSGYEQYFGPGTRLTVT.

This sequence joins TRBV30 and TRBJ1-2; no firm D call. Germline lookup yields CDR1 GTSNPN and CDR2 SVGIG (reference sequence). The V gene lost 4 bases and the J gene lost 3 bases, with 15 bases spanning the gap. This CDR3 has 14 amino acids. CDR3 in amino acids: CAWKGPGLDYGYTF. For the CDR3, the DNA is TGTGCCTGGAAAGGTCCGGGGTTGGACTATGGCTACACCTTC. The full variable domain, with the rest looked up from reference TRBV30 and TRBJ1-2, is SQTIHQWPATLVQPVGSPLSLECTVEGTSNPNLYWYRQAAGRGLQLLFYSVGIGQISSEVPQNLSASRPQDRQFILSSKKLLLSDSGFYLCAWKGPGLDYGYTFGSGTRLTVV.

This clone was counted a single time. The V gene is TRBV6-2 or TRBV6-3, the J gene TRBJ2-2; no clear D. V was trimmed by 2 bases and J by 4 bases, leaving 14 bases between them. Looked up from germline, CDR1 is MNHEY and CDR2 is SVGEGT. The CDR3 length is 16 residues. The CDR3 bases are TGTGCCAGCAGTTACGTGGAGACGCTGAGCACCGGGGAGCTGTTTTTT. Translating it yields CASSYVETLSTGELFF.

The chain uses TRBV6-1 and TRBJ2-7, with 11 bases matching TRBD2. Germline lookup yields CDR1 MNHNS and CDR2 SASEGT. J gave up 12 bases and V 3 bases, and 10 bases lay outside the gene matches. The CDR3 is made up of 14 amino acids. The CDR3 DNA sequence: TGTGCCAGCAGTGACCCGGGGACTAGCGGCCTGGGGTACTTC. Translating gives CASSDPGTSGLGYF.

This sequence joins TRBV7-9 and TRBJ2-1, with 9 nucleotides matching TRBD2. CDR3 length: 14 residues. CDR1 is SEHNR, CDR2 FQNEAQ, per germline (reference sequence). J lost 5 bases, V lost 8 bases, and 7 bases had no gene match. As DNA, the CDR3 is TGTGCCAGCGAGCGGGAGGAATGGGACAATGAGCAGTTCTTC. Residues: CASEREEWDNEQFF.

For the CDR3, the DNA is TGTGCCAGCGGAGCCCGGGACCGGAAAAATCAGCCCCAGCATTTT. It encodes CASGARDRKNQPQHF. This chain joins TRBV6-5 and TRBJ1-5, with a weak D call TRBD1 (5 bases). Trimming took off 8 bases at V and 4 bases at J, with 18 bases between the two ends. Germline V gives CDR1 MNHEY, CDR2 SVGAGI. The CDR3 loop spans 15 amino acids.

This chain connects TRBV5-1 to TRBJ2-7; 8 nucleotides agree with TRBD2. The trim removed 4 bases at V and 0 bases at J, leaving 6 bases unmatched. Germline V gene sequence: CDR1 SGHRS, CDR2 YFSETQ. The CDR3 has 15 residues. The CDR3 reads CASSPVGTSSYEQYF. DNA of the CDR3: TGCGCCAGCAGCCCGGTAGGGACTAGCTCCTACGAGCAGTACTTC.

The V and J genes are TRBV7-9 and TRBJ2-2; D may correspond to TRBD1 or TRBD2 (6 bases each). V lost 4 bases, J lost 0 bases, and 12 bases lay in between. CDR1 is SEHNR, CDR2 FQNEAQ, per germline (reference sequence). The CDR3 length is 16 residues. The chain's CDR3 is CASSSRGGSNTGELFF. Written as DNA, the CDR3 is TGTGCCAGCAGCTCCCGAGGGGGGTCGAACACCGGGGAGCTGTTTTTT.